The next 28 T cell receptor beta chains were all read from a single sample in a study of blood T cell repertoires in COVID-19. Method: immunoSEQ multiplex PCR; TCRdb's copy keeps in-frame clones and lacks some. The sample lists about 36,000 clones; around 80% were seen once. Sequences were obtained from peripheral blood. Every receptor here comes from a man in his fifties or sixties with acute or convalescent COVID-19.

V gene TRBV11-2 combines with J gene TRBJ2-7, with TRBD2 as a possible D gene (5 bases). In germline, CDR1 is SGHAT, CDR2 FQNNGV. This CDR3 is 14 amino acids long. Trimming took off 1 base at V and 3 bases at J, with 10 bases between the two ends. CDR3 bases: TGTGCCAGCAGCTTAGTGGGTGGGAGCTACGAGCAGTACTTC. Its translation: CASSLVGGSYEQYF.

The chain employs TRBV6-5 and TRBJ1-1; no definite D call. The CDR3 consists of 13 residues. V lost 2 bases and J lost 3, with 7 bases in between. Germline V CDR1 and CDR2: MNHEY, SVGAGI. This CDR3 is CASSYVGDTEAFF. In nucleotides, the CDR3 is TGTGCCAGCAGTTACGTCGGGGACACTGAAGCTTTCTTT.

The sample holds one count of this clone. The chain couples TRBV5-1 to TRBJ2-2, with D unclear. Trimming removed 2 bases at V and 4 bases at J, with 6 bases between. The CDR3 consists of 13 residues. Germline V CDR1 and CDR2: SGHRS, YFSETQ. CDR3 sequence: CASSFTVTGELFF. Written as DNA, the CDR3 is TGCGCCAGCAGCTTTACAGTCACCGGGGAGCTGTTTTTT.

This chain joins TRBV5-1 and TRBJ2-1; TRBD2 aligns across 10 bases. Trimming at V came to 0 bases and at J to 3 bases, leaving 3 bases not matched to a gene. This CDR3 comprises 16 residues. CDR1 SGHRS and CDR2 YFSETQ come from the germline V gene. The CDR3 loop is CASSLATSGFYNEQFF. For the CDR3, the DNA is TGCGCCAGCAGCTTGGCGACTAGCGGGTTCTACAATGAGCAGTTCTTC.

This sequence joins TRBV11-2 and TRBJ2-3; D uncertain. The V gene's germline CDR1 is SGHAT and CDR2 FQNNGV. The CDR3 length is 12 residues. V lost 2 bases and J lost 5, with 5 bases in between. CDR3 nucleotide sequence: TGTGCCAGCAGCTTAAACAGAGATACGCAGTATTTT. As protein: CASSLNRDTQYF.

The V and J genes are TRBV7-8 and TRBJ2-1; 8 bases are shared with TRBD2. Germline loops: CDR1 SGHVS, CDR2 FQNEAQ. This CDR3 spans 14 amino acids. The V gene end was trimmed by 6 bases and the J gene end by 7 bases; junction bases not matched to a gene: 8. CDR3: CASSLLADLNEQFF. For the CDR3, the DNA is TGTGCCAGCAGTCTACTAGCGGACTTGAATGAGCAGTTCTTC.

This clone was counted a single time. In DNA form, the CDR3 reads TGTGCCAGCAGCTCGACTAGCGGGAGGGCCAATGAGCAGTTCTTC. It specifies CASSSTSGRANEQFF. The J gene is TRBJ2-1, the V gene TRBV6-2 or TRBV6-3, with 14 positions matching TRBD2. Germline V lookup: CDR1 MNHEY, CDR2 SVGEGT. The V gene end was trimmed by 6 bases and the J gene end by 6 bases; junction bases not matched to a gene: 4. This CDR3 is 15 amino acids long.

This clone is labeled large. V usage is TRBV28 and J usage is TRBJ2-4; 12 positions match TRBD1. Trimming took 1 base from V and 13 from J; bases not matched to a gene: 5. Germline V CDR1 and CDR2: MDHEN, SYDVKM. The CDR3 has 14 residues. CDR3: CASSLLGDRGLQYF. DNA for the CDR3: TGTGCCAGCAGTTTATTAGGGGACAGGGGGCTGCAGTACTTC.

V and J are TRBV7-2 and TRBJ2-1, with D unclear. The CDR3 covers 16 residues. Trimming left V 5 bases short and J 2 bases short, with 16 bases between. In germline, CDR1 is SGHTA, CDR2 FQGNSA. The chain's CDR3 is CASSPHGLRTYNEQFF. CDR3 sequence (DNA): TGTGCCAGCAGCCCCCACGGTTTGCGGACCTACAATGAGCAGTTCTTC.

CDR3 amino acids: CASSLVTSGFTDTQYF. The CDR3 coding sequence is TGTGCCAGCAGCTTGGTTACTAGCGGATTCACAGATACGCAGTATTTT. The chain joins TRBV5-6 to TRBJ2-3, with 8 bases that match TRBD2. V trimming: 0 bases; J trimming: 2 bases; junction bases outside the gene matches: 5. Per the germline V gene, CDR1 is SGHDT and CDR2 is YYEEEE. CDR3 size: 16 residues. The full variable domain, in which reference TRBV5-6 and TRBJ2-3 provide the parts outside the CDR3, is DAGVTQSPTHLIKTRGQQVTLRCSPKSGHDTVSWYQQALGQGPQFIFQYYEEEERQRGNFPDRFSGHQFPNYSSELNVNALLLGDSALYLCASSLVTSGFTDTQYFGPGTRLTVL.

V usage is TRBV9 and J usage is TRBJ1-6, with D hard to call. Per germline, CDR1 SGDLS and CDR2 YYNGEE. Trimming took off 4 bases at V and 9 bases at J, with 26 bases between the two ends. CDR3 length: 18 amino acids. CDR3 bases: TGTGCCAGCAGCCCTCGAGAGGTTATGTGGGGTGGGAGTTCACCCCTCCACTTT. Translated: CASSPREVMWGGSSPLHF.

For the CDR3, the DNA is TGTGCCAGCAGCTTGGGGGGATGGAACACTGAAGCTTTCTTT. Its translation is CASSLGGWNTEAFF. The rearrangement links TRBV7-2 to TRBJ1-1, with D possibly matching TRBD1 (5 bases). Trimming took 3 bases from V and 1 from J, leaving 9 bases between them. The V gene's germline CDR1 is SGHTA and CDR2 FQGNSA. The CDR3 length is 14 residues.

The rearrangement uses TRBV3-1 (or the pseudogene TRBV3-2) and TRBJ1-6, with D tentatively TRBD1 (5 bases). Between the trimmed V and J ends, which lost 2 bases and 7 bases, there was a span of 9 bases. CDR3 size: 14 residues. Germline-derived CDR1 and CDR2 are LGHDT and YNNKEL (reference sequence). The CDR3 region has the DNA TGTGCCAGCAGCCAACGGGGGGGAAATTCACCCCTCCACTTT. This sequence encodes CASSQRGGNSPLHF.

The CDR3: CASSRDRDRRTQYF. Here the CDR3 DNA reads TGCGCCAGCAGTCGGGACAGGGACAGGAGGACCCAGTACTTC. The chain combines TRBV23-1 with TRBJ2-5; 9 bases line up with TRBD1. TRBV23-1 is an ORF; its function is uncertain. The trim removed 4 bases at V and 7 bases at J, leaving 7 bases unmatched. This CDR3 contains 14 residues.

V is TRBV10-3 and J is TRBJ2-5; TRBD2 might be the D (6 bases). CDR3 length equals 11 residues. Germline V gives CDR1 ENHRY, CDR2 SYGVKD. Trimming took 11 bases from V and 5 from J, leaving 12 bases between them. The CDR3 nucleotides read TGTGCCGCGGGCGGAGGGGAGACCCAGTACTTC. This sequence encodes CAAGGGETQYF.

The gene calls are TRBV9 and TRBJ2-7; 7 bases fit TRBD1. V shed 4 bases, J shed 8 bases, and the junction held 9 bases outside the gene matches. CDR3 length: 13 residues. Germline V CDR1 and CDR2: SGDLS, YYNGEE. CDR3 bases: TGTGCCAGCAGCATGCAACAGGGGAACAAGCAGTACTTC. Residues: CASSMQQGNKQYF.

This clone has a handful of counts. The chain joins TRBV4-1 to TRBJ2-2, with 7 bases identical to TRBD2. The CDR3 runs to 17 residues. The germline V gene has CDR1 MGHRA and CDR2 YSYEKL. After removal of 3 bases from V and 7 bases from J, the junction contained 14 bases not matched to a gene. The DNA for the CDR3 is TGCGCCAGCAGCCAGCTGTATGGCGGGAGAATCGGCGGGGAGCTGTTTTTT. Its translation is CASSQLYGGRIGGELFF.

V gene TRBV10-3 combines with J gene TRBJ2-7; 7 bases align to TRBD1. Germline V lookup: CDR1 ENHRY, CDR2 SYGVKD. V lost 10 bases and J lost 0; bases outside the gene matches: 9. This CDR3 has 14 residues. CDR3 bases: TGTGCCACCCTGATGGACAGGAACTCCTACGAGCAGTACTTC. This encodes CATLMDRNSYEQYF.

V gene TRBV5-1 combines with J gene TRBJ2-5, with D unclear. Trimming took off 0 bases at V and 5 bases at J, with 17 bases between the two ends. Germline V lookup: CDR1 SGHRS, CDR2 YFSETQ. This CDR3 spans 16 amino acids. The chain's CDR3 is CASSLGLVGAVETQYF. The CDR3 nucleotides are TGCGCCAGCAGCTTGGGTTTGGTCGGTGCGGTGGAGACCCAGTACTTC.

This chain joins TRBV15 and TRBJ1-1; D remains ambiguous. CDR3 length: 14 residues. Germline loops: CDR1 LNHNV, CDR2 YYDKDF (reference sequence). V was trimmed by 1 base and J by 1 base, leaving 7 bases between them. The CDR3: CATSRGGPNTEAFF. CDR3 DNA sequence: TGTGCCACCAGCAGAGGAGGGCCGAACACTGAAGCTTTCTTT.

The rearrangement joins TRBV28 to TRBJ2-5; TRBD1 might be the D (6 bases). Germline V gene lookup returns CDR1 MDHEN and CDR2 SYDVKM. V was pared by 6 bases and J by 1 base, with 30 bases between. This CDR3 is built from 20 residues. CDR3 amino acids: CASSQWFRGKDREFQETQYF. CDR3 DNA: TGTGCCAGCAGCCAATGGTTTAGGGGAAAGGACAGAGAATTCCAAGAGACCCAGTACTTC. Combining the CDR3 with reference TRBV28 and TRBJ2-5 gives the whole variable domain DVKVTQSSRYLVKRTGEKVFLECVQDMDHENMFWYRQDPGLGLRLIYFSYDVKMKEKGDIPEGYSVSREKKERFSLILESASTNQTSMYLCASSQWFRGKDREFQETQYFGPGTRLLVL.

V gene TRBV27 combines with J gene TRBJ2-7; 7 bases match TRBD1. The J segment lost 2 bases and the V segment lost 5 bases, leaving 9 bases of the junction unmatched. This CDR3 contains 15 residues. CDR1 is MNHEY, CDR2 SMNVEV, per germline (reference sequence). The CDR3 spells CASSGRQGTPYEQYF. In DNA, the CDR3 is TGTGCCAGCAGTGGGCGACAGGGAACACCCTACGAGCAGTACTTC.

The rearrangement uses TRBV7-2 and TRBJ2-3, with TRBD2 matching over 13 bases. CDR1 and CDR2 from the germline V gene are SGHTA and FQGNSA. J lost 4 bases, V lost 5 bases, and 6 bases had no gene match. This CDR3 comprises 16 residues. The CDR3 here is CASSQGLAGRADTQYF. CDR3 nucleotides: TGTGCCAGCAGCCAGGGACTAGCGGGAAGGGCAGATACGCAGTATTTT.

The V and J genes are TRBV5-8 and TRBJ2-7; D gene uncertain. The germline V and J ends were trimmed by 6 bases and 1 base, with 17 bases remaining between them. CDR3 length: 15 amino acids. Per germline, CDR1 SGHTS and CDR2 YDEGEE. Here the CDR3 reads CASTIGPGISYEQYF. The CDR3, as DNA: TGTGCCAGCACCATTGGTCCGGGTATTTCCTACGAGCAGTACTTC.

CDR3 sequence: CATSVQGDTQYF. The CDR3, as DNA: TGTGCCACCAGTGTCCAGGGAGATACGCAGTATTTT. The rearrangement joins TRBV24-1 to TRBJ2-3; weak D call: TRBD1 (5 bases). V lost 5 bases and J lost 5, with 7 bases in between. The CDR3 is made up of 12 amino acids. Looked up from germline, CDR1 is KGHDR and CDR2 is SFDVKD.

The rearrangement uses TRBV5-4 and TRBJ2-7; 10 positions agree with TRBD1. This CDR3 spans 16 amino acids. The germline gives CDR1 SGHNT, CDR2 YYREEE (reference sequence). Unmatched junction bases numbered 7, after V lost 4 bases and J lost 0 bases. The CDR3 reads CASSATGGRSSYEQYF. CDR3 nucleotides: TGTGCCAGCAGCGCGACAGGGGGCCGGAGCTCCTACGAGCAGTACTTC.

This clone was observed once. The chain is built from TRBV7-2 and TRBJ2-7, with 13 bases that match TRBD2. This CDR3 is built from 15 residues. In germline, CDR1 is SGHTA, CDR2 FQGNSA. V shed 5 bases and J 5 bases; nucleotides not matched to a gene: 6. Here the CDR3 DNA reads TGTGCCAGCAGCGCCGGACTAGCGGGAGTAAACGAGCAGTACTTC. Translating it yields CASSAGLAGVNEQYF.

The rearrangement joins TRBV28 to TRBJ2-7; 7 nucleotides align to TRBD2. CDR3 length: 14 amino acids. V was clipped by 4 bases and J by 3 bases; unmatched bases: 6. Germline CDR1 is MDHEN and CDR2 is SYDVKM. The CDR3 here is CASSSGLGIYEQYF. The CDR3 DNA follows: TGTGCCAGCAGTTCCGGACTAGGGATCTACGAGCAGTACTTC.